One sample yielded the 24 T cell receptor beta chains listed below, sequenced in a study of T cells in Graves' hyperthyroidism and ophthalmopathy (dated by TCRdb to the late 2010s). Library preparation used multiplex PCR. Data came from an Illumina HiSeq 2000. Amplification of TCR beta CDR3 regions was carried out from RNA transcripts. For the first round of RT-PCR on the TCR CDR3, the HTBI primer set was used together with the Qiagen OneStep RT-PCR kit. TCRdb reworked the public reads: Q25 trimming with fastp, MiXCR clone assembly, productive beta chains retained. CDR3 protein sequences are deduplicated, and each keeps its most common genes and DNA. Across this sample there are approximately 590,000 distinct CDR3 sequences, with around 14% seen only once. The top ten clones comprise around 7.3% of the sample. Sequencing was carried out using blood. The receptors were sampled from a woman in her twenties or thirties with Graves' hyperthyroidism.

This clonotype was seen many times. The chain joins TRBV6-6 to TRBJ2-7, with 10 bases that match TRBD2. The CDR3 has 15 residues. Unmatched junction bases numbered 1, after V lost 0 bases and J lost 2 bases. Germline V lookup: CDR1 MNHNY, CDR2 SVGAGI (reference sequence). The CDR3 DNA is TGTGCCAGCAGTTACTCGGGGACTAGCGCCTACGAGCAGTACTTC. Translated: CASSYSGTSAYEQYF.

V is TRBV6-2 or TRBV6-3 and J is TRBJ1-4; D is possibly TRBD1 (5 bases). Germline assignment: CDR1 MNHEY and CDR2 SVGEGT. V lost 5 bases to trimming and J lost 11 bases, with 9 bases between them. The CDR3 spans 11 residues. In DNA form, the CDR3 reads TGTGCCAGCAGTCAGGGCCCCAAACTGTTTTTT. Residues: CASSQGPKLFF.

V gene TRBV14 combines with J gene TRBJ1-1, with 9 bases fitting TRBD1. V lost 2 bases, J lost 4 bases, and 5 bases stayed unmatched. The germline V gene has CDR1 SGHDN and CDR2 FVKESK. The CDR3 extends over 15 amino acids. This chain's CDR3 is CASSQRDRDITEAFF. The CDR3 bases are TGTGCCAGCAGCCAAAGGGACAGGGATATCACTGAAGCTTTCTTT.

The gene calls are TRBV5-1 and TRBJ2-4; D uncertain. The germline gives CDR1 SGHRS, CDR2 YFSETQ. Between the trimmed V and J ends, which lost 0 bases and 0 bases, there was a span of 7 bases. The CDR3 length is 15 residues. This CDR3 reads CASSLVGIAKNIQYF. The DNA for the CDR3 is TGCGCCAGCAGCTTGGTCGGAATAGCCAAAAACATTCAGTACTTC.

This clonotype has ten or more counts. This chain connects TRBV18 to TRBJ1-1; unclear D gene. Germline-derived CDR1 and CDR2 are KGHSH and LQKENI. V dropped 2 bases and J dropped 11 bases, with 9 bases sitting between them. CDR3 length: 11 residues. CDR3 nucleotides: TGTGCCAGCTCACCAGGCGCTCTGGCTTTCTTT. It is translated as CASSPGALAFF. The full variable domain, with the rest looked up from reference TRBV18 and TRBJ1-1, is NAGVMQNPRHLVRRRGQEARLRCSPMKGHSHVYWYRQLPEEGLKFMVYLQKENIIDESGMPKERFSAEFPKEGPSILRIQQVVRGDSAAYFCASSPGALAFFGQGTRLTVV.

This clonotype was detected a few times. The rearrangement joins TRBV5-5 to TRBJ2-3, with 10 bases aligning to TRBD2. V lost 4 bases to trimming and J lost 1 base; unmatched junction nucleotides: 6. Germline lookup yields CDR1 SGHKS and CDR2 YYEKEE (reference sequence). CDR3 length equals 16 residues. CDR3 bases: TGTGCCAGCAGCCCCGGGACTAGCGCGGGCACAGATACGCAGTATTTT. Translation gives CASSPGTSAGTDTQYF. Full variable domain (missing parts from reference TRBV5-5 and TRBJ2-3): DAGVTQSPTHLIKTRGQQVTLRCSPISGHKSVSWYQQVLGQGPQFIFQYYEKEERGRGNFPDRFSARQFPNYSSELNVNALLLGDSALYLCASSPGTSAGTDTQYFGPGTRLTVL.

The gene calls are TRBV5-6 and TRBJ2-7; 8 positions agree with TRBD1. Germline CDR1 is SGHDT and CDR2 is YYEEEE. The length of the CDR3 is 14 residues. Trimming cost V 4 bases and J 4 bases; bases outside gene matches: 7. CDR3 bases: TGTGCCAGCAGCCAGGACAGGGAAAGGTACGAGCAGTACTTC. This translates into CASSQDRERYEQYF.

This clonotype has at least ten counts. This chain's CDR3 is CSVVTRDGMVSYEQYF. The CDR3 DNA is TGCAGCGTTGTAACACGGGACGGGATGGTGTCCTACGAGCAGTACTTC. The rearrangement links TRBV29-1 to TRBJ2-7, with D possibly being TRBD1 or TRBD2 (5 bases each). CDR3 length equals 16 residues. Germline CDR1 SQVTM, CDR2 ANQGSEA. Trimming shortened V by 4 bases and J by 1 base, and 20 bases separated the two germline ends.

V is TRBV12-3 or TRBV12-4 and J is TRBJ2-7; no clear D gene. The CDR3 runs 15 residues. Trimming removed 2 bases from V and 4 bases from J, with 15 bases in between. The CDR3 DNA sequence: TGTGCCAGCAGTTTATCGTCCGGGCAGTGGTACGAGCAGTACTTC. Encoded protein: CASSLSSGQWYEQYF.

This clonotype was recorded at least ten times. This chain joins TRBV20-1 and TRBJ2-3, with 12 bases fitting TRBD2. The CDR3 is 16 amino acids. Trimming removed 1 base from V and 5 bases from J; junction bases left unmatched: 7. Germline loops: CDR1 DFQATT, CDR2 SNEGSKA (reference sequence). CDR3: CSARAAELAGGDTQYF. The CDR3 bases are TGCAGTGCTAGAGCCGCCGAACTAGCGGGAGGAGATACGCAGTATTTT.

Many counts were recorded for this clonotype. The CDR3 DNA reads as TGTGCCAGCAGTTTAGGGGTCGCGCCTCACCGCCATGAGCAGTTCTTC. Translation gives CASSLGVAPHRHEQFF. This chain links TRBV12-3 or TRBV12-4 with TRBJ2-1; D is unclear. The CDR3 is 16 amino acids. Trimming stripped 1 base from V and 8 bases from J, with 18 bases between.

This clonotype has a count of ten or more. This chain links TRBV13 with TRBJ1-2; tentative D call: TRBD1 (5 bases). The CDR3 runs to 16 residues. Per germline, CDR1 PRHDT and CDR2 FYEKMQ (reference sequence). Trimming took 5 bases from V and 2 from J, leaving 18 bases between them. DNA of the CDR3: TGTGCCAGCAGCCTAATTACCCGACGGGGGAACTATGGCTACACCTTC. Its translation is CASSLITRRGNYGYTF.

The sample holds many counts of this clonotype. The chain has TRBV30 and TRBJ1-5; D gene uncertain. The V gene lost 2 bases and the J gene lost 6 bases, with 11 bases spanning the gap. The CDR3 length is 13 residues. Germline assignment: CDR1 GTSNPN and CDR2 SVGIG (reference sequence). The CDR3 sequence: CAWSYGGFQPQHF. DNA for the CDR3: TGTGCCTGGAGTTATGGCGGGTTTCAGCCCCAGCATTTT. Full variable domain (outside the CDR3, taken from reference TRBV30 and TRBJ1-5): SQTIHQWPATLVQPVGSPLSLECTVEGTSNPNLYWYRQAAGRGLQLLFYSVGIGQISSEVPQNLSASRPQDRQFILSSKKLLLSDSGFYLCAWSYGGFQPQHFGDGTRLSIL.

This clonotype was recorded at least ten times. The chain joins TRBV5-1 to TRBJ2-1; D not resolved. Germline assignment: CDR1 SGHRS and CDR2 YFSETQ. The CDR3 extends over 12 amino acids. The V gene lost 4 bases and the J gene lost 7 bases, with 9 bases spanning the gap. Here the CDR3 reads CASSPHRNEQFF. DNA of the CDR3: TGCGCCAGCAGCCCCCACCGAAATGAGCAGTTCTTC.

This clonotype was recorded many times. This sequence joins TRBV11-2 and TRBJ2-2; TRBD2 matches 10 bases. This CDR3 region has 17 residues. The J segment lost 2 bases and the V segment lost 4 bases, leaving 7 bases of the junction unmatched. CDR1 is SGHAT and CDR2 is FQNNGV in the germline V gene. DNA for the CDR3: TGTGCCAGCAGCTCAACCCGGACTAGCGGTAACACCGGGGAGCTGTTTTTT. Its protein is CASSSTRTSGNTGELFF.

The chain carries TRBV3-1 and TRBJ2-2; tentative D call: TRBD1 (5 bases). Between the trimmed V and J ends, which lost 6 bases and 3 bases, there was a span of 8 bases. The length of the CDR3 is 13 residues. Germline V gene data show CDR1 as LGHDT and CDR2 as YNNKEL (reference sequence). The CDR3 DNA is TGTGCCAGCAGGGACACATACACCGGGGAGCTGTTTTTT. Translation gives CASRDTYTGELFF.

This clonotype was counted at least ten times. V and J are TRBV2 and TRBJ2-7, with D perhaps given as TRBD1 or TRBD2 (5 bases each). CDR1 SNHLY and CDR2 FYNNEI come from the germline V gene. CDR3 length: 15 amino acids. Between the trimmed V and J ends, which lost 1 base and 6 bases, there was a span of 16 bases. CDR3 sequence (DNA): TGTGCCAGCAGTGAAGTGGGACCAATGGGTAGCGAGCAGTACTTC. Protein sequence: CASSEVGPMGSEQYF.

Only a few counts were recorded for this clonotype. This rearrangement joins TRBV27 to TRBJ2-1, with D unclear. Germline values: CDR1 MNHEY, CDR2 SMNVEV (reference sequence). This CDR3 contains 11 residues. Deletions cut 6 bases from V and 8 bases from J, with 8 bases between. The CDR3 is CASRVSDEQFF. DNA of the CDR3: TGTGCCAGCAGGGTAAGCGATGAGCAGTTCTTC.

This clonotype was detected only a few times. The chain couples TRBV6-5 to TRBJ2-2, with 8 bases matching TRBD2. The CDR3 consists of 14 residues. J lost 6 bases, V lost 4 bases, and 4 bases had no gene match. Germline-derived CDR1 and CDR2 are MNHEY and SVGAGI. CDR3 region: CASSSSGSAGELFF. In DNA, the CDR3 is TGTGCCAGCAGTTCGAGCGGGAGTGCCGGGGAGCTGTTTTTT.

This clonotype was seen at least ten times. The V gene is TRBV11-2, the J gene TRBJ2-7; 14 bases match TRBD2. The CDR3 extends over 16 amino acids. Trimming took 0 bases from V and 4 from J; bases not matched to a gene: 2. Germline CDR1 SGHAT, CDR2 FQNNGV. CDR3 sequence: CASSLDGTSGSYEQYF. The CDR3 nucleotides read TGTGCCAGCAGCTTAGACGGGACTAGCGGGAGTTACGAGCAGTACTTC.

At least ten counts were recorded for this clonotype. This chain uses TRBV27 with TRBJ2-7; unclear D gene. V lost 6 bases and J lost 2, with 8 bases in between. CDR3 size: 12 residues. Germline V lookup: CDR1 MNHEY, CDR2 SMNVEV (reference sequence). The CDR3 bases are TGTGCCAGCAGATCAGGAGCCTACGAGCAGTACTTC. Amino acid sequence: CASRSGAYEQYF.

In this sample, this clonotype turned up many times. This chain joins TRBV29-1 and TRBJ2-3; 13 bases match TRBD2. This CDR3 comprises 17 residues. Trimming took 0 bases from V and 4 from J; bases not matched to a gene: 7. Germline V gives CDR1 SQVTM, CDR2 ANQGSEA. CDR3 loop: CSVEDRLAGGAADTQYF. The CDR3 nucleotides read TGCAGCGTTGAAGATAGACTAGCGGGAGGTGCGGCAGATACGCAGTATTTT.

This clonotype was recorded at least ten times. This sequence joins TRBV12-3 or TRBV12-4 and TRBJ2-7; a possible D gene is TRBD1 (6 bases). V was pared by 2 bases and J by 2 bases, with 13 bases between. The CDR3 consists of 15 residues. Here the CDR3 reads CASSLRRGRAYEQYF. CDR3 sequence (DNA): TGTGCCAGCAGTTTACGCAGGGGACGAGCCTACGAGCAGTACTTC.

This clonotype came up many times. V and J are TRBV7-6 and TRBJ2-1; D possibly corresponds to TRBD1 (6 bases). The CDR3 covers 15 residues. Germline values: CDR1 SGHVS, CDR2 FNYEAQ. V was cut by 4 bases and J by 2 bases, with 12 bases left in between. The CDR3 loop reads CASSSTGSPYNEQFF. CDR3 DNA sequence: TGTGCCAGCAGCTCCACAGGGTCTCCCTACAATGAGCAGTTCTTC.